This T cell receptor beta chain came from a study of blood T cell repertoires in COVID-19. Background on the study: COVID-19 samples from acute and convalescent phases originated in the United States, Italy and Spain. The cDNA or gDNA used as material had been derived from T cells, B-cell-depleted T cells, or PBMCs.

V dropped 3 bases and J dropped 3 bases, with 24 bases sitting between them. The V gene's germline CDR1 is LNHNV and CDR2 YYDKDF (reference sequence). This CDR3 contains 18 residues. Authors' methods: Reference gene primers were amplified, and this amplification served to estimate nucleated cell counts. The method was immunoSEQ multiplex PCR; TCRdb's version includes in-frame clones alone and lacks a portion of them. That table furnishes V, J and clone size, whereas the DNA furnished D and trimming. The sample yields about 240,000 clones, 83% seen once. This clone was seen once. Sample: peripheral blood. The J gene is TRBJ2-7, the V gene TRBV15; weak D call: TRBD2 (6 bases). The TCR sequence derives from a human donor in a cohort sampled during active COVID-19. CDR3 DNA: TGTGCCACCAGCAGTACTAGGGGAGGCGGCACCCGTTTCTACGAGCAGTACTTC. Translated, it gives CATSSTRGGGTRFYEQYF.